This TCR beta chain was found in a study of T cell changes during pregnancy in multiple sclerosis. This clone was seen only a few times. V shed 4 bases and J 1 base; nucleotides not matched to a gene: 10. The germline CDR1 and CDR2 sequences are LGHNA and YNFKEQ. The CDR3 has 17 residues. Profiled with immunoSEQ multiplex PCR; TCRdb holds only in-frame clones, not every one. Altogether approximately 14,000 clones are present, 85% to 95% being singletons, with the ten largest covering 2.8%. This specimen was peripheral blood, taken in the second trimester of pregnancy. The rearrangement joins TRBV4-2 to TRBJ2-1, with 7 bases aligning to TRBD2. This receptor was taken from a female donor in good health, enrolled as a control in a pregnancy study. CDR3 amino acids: CASSLGVAGGSYNEQFF. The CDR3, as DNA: TGTGCCAGCAGCCTGGGGGTAGCGGGCGGATCCTACAATGAGCAGTTCTTC.